The next 30 T cell receptor beta chains were all read from a single sample in a study of control samples from healthy donors and cancer patients. This table comes from immunoSEQ multiplex PCR, and its TCRdb copy is limited to in-frame clones, with some not included. The table records some 140,000 clones, about nine tenths of them present only once. The sample was blood. The receptors here all came from a man in his thirties or forties in good health.

V and J are TRBV5-8 and TRBJ2-1, with 8 positions matching TRBD2. After removal of 1 base from V and 7 bases from J, the junction contained 10 bases not matched to a gene. The germline V gene has CDR1 SGHTS and CDR2 YDEGEE. The CDR3 sequence is 16 residues long. In DNA, the CDR3 is TGTGCCAGCAGCTTGTTTGGAAGCGGGAGTTTTAATGAGCAGTTCTTC. It specifies CASSLFGSGSFNEQFF.

This sequence joins TRBV19 and TRBJ1-3, with TRBD1 identical over 9 bases. Germline lookup yields CDR1 LNHDA and CDR2 SQIVND (reference sequence). The CDR3 covers 13 residues. Germline trimming cut 7 bases from V and 4 bases from J; bases unmatched to any gene: 2. The CDR3 region has the DNA TGTGCCAGTAAACAGGGGGCCGGAAACACCATATATTTT. Its translation is CASKQGAGNTIYF.

The J gene is TRBJ2-1, the V gene TRBV27; D is unresolved. The germline gives CDR1 MNHEY, CDR2 SMNVEV (reference sequence). Trimming removed 1 base at V and 8 bases at J, with 12 bases between. CDR3 length: 14 residues. CDR3 sequence (DNA): TGTGCCAGCAGTTTATTGTCAGGTCAGGATGAGCAGTTCTTC. Translation: CASSLLSGQDEQFF.

The genes are TRBV6-1 and TRBJ2-7, with 7 bases lining up with TRBD1. The V and J ends lost 0 bases and 3 bases, in that order; junction bases with no gene match: 5. The CDR3 is made up of 15 amino acids. Germline V CDR1 and CDR2: MNHNS, SASEGT. DNA of the CDR3: TGTGCCAGCAGTGAAGCCCCGGGACAGTTCTACGAGCAGTACTTC. It codes for CASSEAPGQFYEQYF.

V gene TRBV3-1 (or the pseudogene TRBV3-2) combines with J gene TRBJ1-1; weak D call: TRBD1 (5 bases). V lost 1 base to trimming and J lost 3 bases, with 9 bases between them. Germline V gives CDR1 LGHDT, CDR2 YNNKEL (reference sequence). The CDR3 spans 14 residues. Here the CDR3 DNA reads TGTGCCAGCAGCCAAGCGGGGGGGGACACTGAAGCTTTCTTT. Encoded protein: CASSQAGGDTEAFF.

V usage is TRBV4-1 and J usage is TRBJ2-5; TRBD2 agrees at 7 bases. The CDR3 spans 13 residues. CDR1 and CDR2 (germline): MGHRA, YSYEKL. The J segment lost 5 bases and the V segment lost 4 bases, leaving 4 bases of the junction unmatched. The CDR3 is CASSPPGRETQYF. The CDR3 nucleotides are TGCGCCAGCAGCCCCCCCGGGAGGGAGACCCAGTACTTC.

The V call is TRBV7-9, the J call TRBJ1-3, with TRBD1 matching over 7 bases. The germline CDR1 and CDR2 sequences are SEHNR and FQNEAQ (reference sequence). This CDR3 comprises 16 residues. J lost 0 bases, V lost 4 bases, and 6 bases had no gene match. The CDR3 is CASSWRTGLSGNTIYF. The CDR3 DNA reads TGTGCCAGCAGCTGGCGGACAGGACTCTCTGGAAACACCATATATTTT.

V usage is TRBV19 and J usage is TRBJ2-3; TRBD2 matches at 9 bases. Germline lookup yields CDR1 LNHDA and CDR2 SQIVND (reference sequence). This CDR3 contains 19 residues. The V gene end was trimmed by 6 bases and the J gene end by 3 bases; junction bases not matched to a gene: 19. The CDR3 DNA reads TGTGCCAGTAGCCCTATAATTCGGGCGGGAGGGGGACTGACAGATACGCAGTATTTT. Its protein is CASSPIIRAGGGLTDTQYF.

The chain recombines TRBV25-1 with TRBJ1-5; D unclear. The V end was cut by 6 bases, the J end by 0 bases, with 12 bases between. Per germline, CDR1 MGHDK and CDR2 SYGVNS. This CDR3 has 15 residues. The CDR3 DNA reads as TGTGCCAGCAGCGAGGGAAGATATAGCAATCAGCCCCAGCATTTT. Translation gives CASSEGRYSNQPQHF.

This sequence joins TRBV30 and TRBJ1-1; maybe TRBD1 (5 bases). The CDR3 has 13 amino acids. Germline V gene lookup returns CDR1 GTSNPN and CDR2 SVGIG (reference sequence). V was shortened by 7 bases and J by 1 base, with 13 bases between the two germline ends. The CDR3 DNA sequence: TGTGCCTTCCTCGACGACAGGAACACTGAAGCTTTCTTT. Its translation: CAFLDDRNTEAFF.

CDR3 loop: CASTQRRERNNEQFF. CDR3 sequence (DNA): TGTGCCAGCACCCAACGGCGGGAGCGAAACAATGAGCAGTTCTTC. The chain uses TRBV6-5 and TRBJ2-7, with 7 positions matching TRBD2. Judging by the DNA end, TRBJ2-1 fits better; the J call may be wrong. CDR3 length: 15 residues. CDR1 and CDR2 from the germline V gene are MNHEY and SVGAGI.

The chain is built from TRBV11-2 and TRBJ2-3; 8 nucleotides match TRBD1. Germline V gene data show CDR1 as SGHAT and CDR2 as FQNNGV. V dropped 5 bases and J dropped 3; count of bases not matched to a gene: 7. The CDR3 has 15 amino acids. CDR3 nucleotides: TGTGCCAGCAGCCCGGGGGACAGGTGGACAGATACGCAGTATTTT. It codes for CASSPGDRWTDTQYF.

In this sample, this clone turned up once. The chain joins TRBV7-2 to TRBJ1-1, with D perhaps TRBD1 (5 bases). The CDR3 runs 13 residues. Germline CDR1 SGHTA, CDR2 FQGNSA. With 5 bases removed from V and 3 bases from J, the gap between germline ends came to 10 bases. CDR3: CASSADRYTEAFF. The DNA for the CDR3 is TGTGCCAGCAGCGCTGACAGATACACTGAAGCTTTCTTT.

The gene calls are TRBV7-2 and TRBJ1-2; D may be TRBD1 (6 bases). CDR1 and CDR2 from the germline V gene are SGHTA and FQGNSA. This CDR3 region has 15 residues. Trimming took off 2 bases at V and 3 bases at J, with 13 bases between the two ends. This CDR3 reads CASSLRSGGHYGYTF. Here the CDR3 DNA reads TGTGCCAGCAGCTTACGTTCCGGGGGCCACTATGGCTACACCTTC.

The V call is TRBV6-1, the J call TRBJ2-2, with 12 bases identical to TRBD2. Trimming cost V 4 bases and J 0 bases; bases outside gene matches: 6. Looked up from germline, CDR1 is MNHNS and CDR2 is SASEGT. The CDR3 contains 18 residues. The DNA for the CDR3 is TGTGCCAGCAGTGTTCGGACTAGCGGGGTCCCGAACACCGGGGAGCTGTTTTTT. Its protein is CASSVRTSGVPNTGELFF.

Here the CDR3 DNA reads TGTGCCAGCAGTTACTCGCAACAGCCCTATGGCTACACCTTC. Its protein product is CASSYSQQPYGYTF. J is TRBJ1-2 and V is TRBV6-5; D ambiguous. The V end was cut by 0 bases, the J end by 4 bases, with 9 bases between. CDR3 length: 14 amino acids. Germline CDR1 is MNHEY and CDR2 is SVGAGI.

This chain uses TRBV30 with TRBJ2-1, with D perhaps assigned TRBD1 or TRBD2 (6 bases each). The V gene's germline CDR1 is GTSNPN and CDR2 SVGIG (reference sequence). Between the trimmed V and J ends, which lost 1 base and 0 bases, there was a span of 10 bases. The CDR3 is made up of 15 amino acids. The CDR3 sequence: CAWSGGGSSYNEQFF. DNA of the CDR3: TGTGCCTGGAGTGGAGGGGGGAGCTCCTACAATGAGCAGTTCTTC.

The chain combines TRBV27 with TRBJ2-7; perhaps TRBD2 as D (6 bases). This CDR3 contains 15 residues. CDR1 and CDR2 (germline): MNHEY, SMNVEV (reference sequence). V gave up 4 bases and J gave up 5 bases, with 18 bases separating them. DNA of the CDR3: TGTGCCAGCAGTTCCTTTGCCGGGAGTGGGAACGAGCAGTACTTC. The encoded protein is CASSSFAGSGNEQYF.

The rearrangement links TRBV29-1 to TRBJ1-1, with D uncertain. The CDR3 totals 13 residues. CDR1 is SQVTM and CDR2 is ANQGSEA in the germline V gene. Trimming left V 8 bases short and J 7 bases short, with 20 bases between. The chain's CDR3 is CSTRPGPAGEAFF. The CDR3 DNA reads TGCAGCACCCGCCCGGGCCCGGCGGGTGAAGCTTTCTTT.

CDR3 nucleotides: TGTGCCAGCAGCCCACCCCTAACTAGGGAGCAGTACTTC. As protein: CASSPPLTREQYF. The chain has TRBV3-1 (or the pseudogene TRBV3-2) and TRBJ2-7, with a tentative D call TRBD2 (5 bases). This CDR3 has 13 residues. Looked up from germline, CDR1 is LGHDT and CDR2 is YNNKEL (reference sequence). V gave up 4 bases and J gave up 7 bases, with 14 bases separating them.

This chain links TRBV5-8 with TRBJ1-2; a weak D match, TRBD1 (6 bases). This CDR3 is built from 20 residues. The germline CDR1 and CDR2 sequences are SGHTS and YDEGEE. Deletions cut 0 bases from V and 4 bases from J, with 28 bases between. The CDR3 DNA reads as TGTGCCAGCAGCTTGGCCGCTGGGGGGGGGCGGTTTGTAGGAACCTATGGCTACACCTTC. Its protein product is CASSLAAGGGRFVGTYGYTF.

V is TRBV11-3 and J is TRBJ2-3; D is unclear. CDR1 is SGHNT, CDR2 YENEEA, per germline. This CDR3 is built from 13 residues. The V end lost 4 bases, the J end lost 6 bases, and 11 bases lay between the germline ends. The CDR3 here is CASSSTGLDTQYF. The DNA for the CDR3 is TGTGCCAGCAGCTCTACCGGGCTGGATACGCAGTATTTT.

This rearrangement joins TRBV15 to TRBJ2-1; maybe TRBD1 (5 bases). Germline loops: CDR1 LNHNV, CDR2 YYDKDF (reference sequence). This CDR3 comprises 13 residues. Trimming pared 4 bases from V and 10 bases from J, leaving 14 bases between. The CDR3 is CATSKRTSSEQFF. The DNA for the CDR3 is TGTGCCACCAGCAAACGGACATCCTCGGAGCAGTTCTTC.

The V call is TRBV3-1 (or the pseudogene TRBV3-2), the J call TRBJ2-1; D is perhaps TRBD1 (5 bases). Trimming took off 4 bases at V and 9 bases at J, with 19 bases between the two ends. CDR1 LGHDT and CDR2 YNNKEL come from the germline V gene (reference sequence). The CDR3 is 15 amino acids. The CDR3 is CASSPQGIGAGEQFF. CDR3 coding DNA: TGTGCCAGCAGCCCCCAGGGTATCGGAGCCGGTGAGCAGTTCTTC.

The chain links TRBV27 to TRBJ1-2; no reliable D call. Between the trimmed V and J ends, which lost 3 bases and 0 bases, there was a span of 8 bases. CDR3 length: 14 amino acids. Germline V gene lookup returns CDR1 MNHEY and CDR2 SMNVEV (reference sequence). In nucleotides, the CDR3 is TGTGCCAGCAGTTTCCGCAGAACTAACTATGGCTACACCTTC. As protein: CASSFRRTNYGYTF.

In this sample, this clone turned up a few times. The rearrangement links TRBV6-6 to TRBJ1-3; D ambiguous. Germline CDR1 is MNHNY and CDR2 is SVGAGI (reference sequence). This CDR3 region has 16 residues. The V end was cut by 3 bases, the J end by 2 bases, with 14 bases between. CDR3 coding DNA: TGTGCCAGCAGTTATGGGTCGGGAGGCACTGGAAACACCATATATTTT. Its protein product is CASSYGSGGTGNTIYF.

V and J are TRBV3-1 (or the pseudogene TRBV3-2) and TRBJ1-3; no clear D. The V gene's germline CDR1 is LGHDT and CDR2 YNNKEL (reference sequence). The CDR3 loop spans 13 amino acids. Between the trimmed V and J ends, which lost 1 base and 4 bases, there was a span of 5 bases. The CDR3 sequence: CASSQVRGNTIYF. Written as DNA, the CDR3 is TGTGCCAGCAGCCAAGTTCGAGGAAACACCATATATTTT.

The rearrangement uses TRBV2 and TRBJ2-1; 9 nucleotides agree with TRBD2. The CDR3 totals 13 residues. Trimming cost V 8 bases and J 6 bases; bases outside gene matches: 5. The germline CDR1 and CDR2 sequences are SNHLY and FYNNEI. CDR3 loop: CASGTSSSNEQFF. The CDR3, as DNA: TGTGCCAGCGGGACTAGCAGTTCCAATGAGCAGTTCTTC.

This rearrangement joins TRBV7-2 to TRBJ2-2; D may be TRBD1 (6 bases). Trimming shortened V by 5 bases and J by 1 base, and 8 bases separated the two germline ends. This CDR3 is 14 amino acids long. Germline CDR1 is SGHTA and CDR2 is FQGNSA. CDR3 residues: CASSPTGNTGELFF. The CDR3 nucleotides are TGTGCCAGCAGCCCGACAGGGAACACCGGGGAGCTGTTTTTT.

The chain employs TRBV6-1 and TRBJ2-5, with 10 bases lining up with TRBD2. The CDR3 is 16 amino acids. Trimming took 1 base from V and 5 from J; bases not matched to a gene: 7. Per germline, CDR1 MNHNS and CDR2 SASEGT. The chain's CDR3 is CASSEVPAGGSETQYF. The CDR3 DNA reads TGTGCCAGCAGTGAAGTCCCAGCGGGAGGGTCTGAGACCCAGTACTTC.